Listed below are T cell receptor beta chains from one sample, sequenced in a study of shared clonotypes between healthy human individuals. Sequencing was performed with immunoSEQ multiplex PCR; in TCRdb, only in-frame clones are kept and a portion is missing. Here the sample spans roughly 2 million clones, 85% to 95% being singletons. The sequenced sample was naive CD8+ T cells sorted from blood. The source of these receptors is a man younger than 35 in good health. Both conserved end residues are part of each CDR3. The order of the fields is V gene, D gene, CDR3 protein. The D gene is left open where the match is weak.

TRBV28 NA CASSFRGPQGYEQYF
TRBV2 TRBD2 CASRPGTSAVGELFF
TRBV5-1 NA CASSLAFLGEEAFF
TRBV7-9 NA CASSLLGDYNEQFF
TRBV7-9 NA CASSIGNTEAFF
TRBV30 NA CAWSAREAAYGYTF
TRBV21-1 NA CASSPTRREKGGVSYEQYF
TRBV28 NA CASSLLGLKETQYF
TRBV4-3 NA CASSQELGAYNEQFF
TRBV7-9 TRBD1 CASSLRGQGARNEQFF
TRBV27 NA CASSFLTGGGTEAFF
TRBV28 TRBD1 CASSLQGDSYEQYF
TRBV9 NA CASSVGGDENTEAFF
TRBV11-3 NA CASSSGSSEQYF
TRBV7-8 NA CASSHPGAYNEQFF
TRBV9 TRBD1 CASSVTGADIQYF
TRBV5-1 NA CASSLFSGGDGYTF
TRBV29-1 TRBD2 CSVEVLAGGSSYNEQFF
TRBV27 NA CASSLTVSGNQPQHF
TRBV29-1 NA CSVEDPAFTFIEQFF
TRBV4-2 NA CASSSSGAGEQYF
TRBV19 NA CASKDGGNGNQPQHF
TRBV6-5 NA CASSYSSQGNEQYF
TRBV29-1 NA CSVEGFGTPASYEQYF
TRBV10-3 NA CAISESGGANSPLHF
TRBV5-4 NA CASSLKNAGPNSPLHF
TRBV10-3 NA CAISEYGTDTQYF
TRBV27 NA CASSPQADSTDTQYF
TRBV11-2 TRBD2 CASSLETSGGVYEQYF
TRBV7-9 TRBD2 CASSLNLLAGPSTDTQYF
TRBV15 TRBD1 CATSSEDRGYEQYF
TRBV7-2 TRBD1 CASSLRQGTYNEQFF